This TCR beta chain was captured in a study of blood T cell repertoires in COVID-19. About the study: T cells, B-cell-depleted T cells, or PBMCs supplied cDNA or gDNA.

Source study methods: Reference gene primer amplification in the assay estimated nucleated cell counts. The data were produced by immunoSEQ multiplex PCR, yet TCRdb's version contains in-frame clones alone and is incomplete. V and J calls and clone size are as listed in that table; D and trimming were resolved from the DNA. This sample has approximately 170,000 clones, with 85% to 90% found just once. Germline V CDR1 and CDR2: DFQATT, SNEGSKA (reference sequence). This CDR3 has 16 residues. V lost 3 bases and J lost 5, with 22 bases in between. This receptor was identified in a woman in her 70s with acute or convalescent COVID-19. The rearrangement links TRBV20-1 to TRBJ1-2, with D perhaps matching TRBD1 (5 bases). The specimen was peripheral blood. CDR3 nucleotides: TGCAGTGCTAGTCCCCTATTGACTGACAGCAGTTATGGCTACACCTTC. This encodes CSASPLLTDSSYGYTF.